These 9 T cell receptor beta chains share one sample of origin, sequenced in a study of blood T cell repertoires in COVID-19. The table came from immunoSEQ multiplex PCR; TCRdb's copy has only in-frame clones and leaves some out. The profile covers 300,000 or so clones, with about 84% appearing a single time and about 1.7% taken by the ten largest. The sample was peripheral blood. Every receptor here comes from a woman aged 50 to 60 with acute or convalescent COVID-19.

The CDR3 here is CASARGISNTEAFF. The CDR3 DNA is TGTGCCAGTGCCAGGGGAATTTCGAACACTGAAGCTTTCTTT. This chain uses TRBV6-5 with TRBJ1-1, with D possibly TRBD1 on 6 matching bases. CDR1 is MNHEY, CDR2 SVGAGI, per germline. This CDR3 is 14 amino acids long. V dropped 9 bases and J dropped 1 base, with 15 bases sitting between them.

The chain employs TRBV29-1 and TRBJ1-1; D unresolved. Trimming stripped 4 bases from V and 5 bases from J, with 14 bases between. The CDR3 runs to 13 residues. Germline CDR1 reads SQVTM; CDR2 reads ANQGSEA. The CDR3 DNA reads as TGCAGCGTTGGTAGGAGTGCTGAGACTGAAGCTTTCTTT. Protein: CSVGRSAETEAFF.

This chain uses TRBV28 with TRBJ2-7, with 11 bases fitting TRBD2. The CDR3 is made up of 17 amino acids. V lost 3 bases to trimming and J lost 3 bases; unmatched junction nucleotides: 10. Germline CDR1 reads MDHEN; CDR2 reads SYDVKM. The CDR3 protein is CASSFPLAGGWGYEQYF. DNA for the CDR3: TGTGCCAGCAGTTTCCCCCTAGCGGGAGGCTGGGGCTACGAGCAGTACTTC. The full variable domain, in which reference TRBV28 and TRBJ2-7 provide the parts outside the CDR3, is DVKVTQSSRYLVKRTGEKVFLECVQDMDHENMFWYRQDPGLGLRLIYFSYDVKMKEKGDIPEGYSVSREKKERFSLILESASTNQTSMYLCASSFPLAGGWGYEQYFGPGTRLTVT.

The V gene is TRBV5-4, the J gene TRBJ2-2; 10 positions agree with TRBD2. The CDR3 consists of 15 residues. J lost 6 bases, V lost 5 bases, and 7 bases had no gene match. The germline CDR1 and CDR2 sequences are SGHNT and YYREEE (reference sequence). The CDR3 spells CASSRLAGLAGELFF. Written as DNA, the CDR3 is TGTGCCAGCAGTAGACTAGCGGGCCTAGCCGGGGAGCTGTTTTTT. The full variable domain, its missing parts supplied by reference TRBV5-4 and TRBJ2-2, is ETGVTQSPTHLIKTRGQQVTLRCSSQSGHNTVSWYQQALGQGPQFIFQYYREEENGRGNFPPRFSGLQFPNYSSELNVNALELDDSALYLCASSRLAGLAGELFFGEGSRLTVL.

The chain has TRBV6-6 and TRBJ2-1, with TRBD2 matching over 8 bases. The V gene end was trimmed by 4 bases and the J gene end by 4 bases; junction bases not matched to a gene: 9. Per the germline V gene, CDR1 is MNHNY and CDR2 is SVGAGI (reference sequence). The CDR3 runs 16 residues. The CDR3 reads CASSSQLADRYNEQFF. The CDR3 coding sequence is TGTGCCAGCAGTTCCCAACTAGCGGATCGATACAATGAGCAGTTCTTC.

Here the CDR3 DNA reads TGCGCCAGCAGCCCGGCCACAGGGGGCATGAACACTGAAGCTTTCTTT. Its protein is CASSPATGGMNTEAFF. The chain uses TRBV5-1 and TRBJ1-1; 9 bases line up with TRBD1. Germline lookup yields CDR1 SGHRS and CDR2 YFSETQ. The CDR3 has 16 amino acids. The ends lost 4 bases at V and 0 bases at J; junction bases unmatched: 7. Full variable domain (remainder filled in from reference TRBV5-1 and TRBJ1-1): KAGVTQTPRYLIKTRGQQVTLSCSPISGHRSVSWYQQTPGQGLQFLFEYFSETQRNKGNFPGRFSGRQFSNSRSEMNVSTLELGDSALYLCASSPATGGMNTEAFFGQGTRLTVV.

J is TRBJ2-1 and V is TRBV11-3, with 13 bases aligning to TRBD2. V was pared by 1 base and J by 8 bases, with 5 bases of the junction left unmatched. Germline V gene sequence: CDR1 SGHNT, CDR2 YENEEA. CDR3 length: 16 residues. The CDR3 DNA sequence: TGTGCCAGCAGCTTAGGGGCACTAGCGGGAGGGGATGAGCAGTTCTTC. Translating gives CASSLGALAGGDEQFF.

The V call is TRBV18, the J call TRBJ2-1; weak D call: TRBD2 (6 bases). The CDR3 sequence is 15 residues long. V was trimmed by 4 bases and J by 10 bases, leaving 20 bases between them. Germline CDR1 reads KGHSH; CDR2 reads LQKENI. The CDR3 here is CASSRGGGMGTEQFF. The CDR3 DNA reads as TGTGCCAGCTCACGAGGTGGCGGGATGGGGACGGAGCAGTTCTTC.

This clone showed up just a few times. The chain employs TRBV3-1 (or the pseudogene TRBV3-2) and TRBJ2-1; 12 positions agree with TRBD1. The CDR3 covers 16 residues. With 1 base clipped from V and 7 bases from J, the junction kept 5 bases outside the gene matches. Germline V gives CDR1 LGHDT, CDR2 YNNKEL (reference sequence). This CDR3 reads CASSQGWDRGRNEQFF. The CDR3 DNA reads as TGTGCCAGCAGCCAAGGATGGGACAGGGGGCGGAATGAGCAGTTCTTC.